The clone carrying this TCR beta chain was observed a few times. Antigen: not known. In terms of origin and age, donors were healthy Caucasian individuals from Russia aged about 6 to 95. Each sample provided at least 5.5 micrograms of extracted total RNA. A sample-barcoded 5' primer and a J-beta primer mix were used in a second PCR of roughly 7 to 11 cycles. TCRdb reanalysed the 5' RACE reads using MiXCR and keeps one entry per CDR3 protein. The sample holds 1.5 million to 2 million distinct CDR3 sequences; roughly 49% are singletons and the top ten take less than 2.5%. The CDR3 spans 13 residues. CDR1 and CDR2 from the germline V gene are SEHNR and FQNEAQ (reference sequence). V gave up 5 bases and J gave up 6 bases, with 11 bases separating them. The data are from a study of blood T cells in healthy people across ages. Study overall: T cells yielded about one barcoded beta molecule per two cells through template switching.

Study findings and constraints: Diversity figures derived from one million T cells were judged to underestimate the true value.

This TCR derives from a woman aged 40 to 50 in good health. What was sequenced was blood. This rearrangement joins TRBV7-9 to TRBJ2-4; no clear D gene. CDR3 DNA sequence: TGTGCCAGCAGCCCCTTGGCCGGAAACATTCAGTACTTC. This codes for CASSPLAGNIQYF.